The rows below give T cell receptor beta chains drawn from one sample of a study of blood T cell repertoires in COVID-19. The repertoire was sequenced with immunoSEQ multiplex PCR; TCRdb's copy has only in-frame clones and lacks some. The repertoire holds 200,000 to 300,000 clones, with about 86% as singletons. The sample comprised peripheral blood. The receptors stem from a man aged 55-75 years with acute or convalescent COVID-19. CDR3s leave out the opening cysteine and the closing phenylalanine or tryptophan.

V gene | CDR3 protein
TRBV27 | ASSRTSGRVNEQF
TRBV2 | ASSYLQGRFGYGYT
TRBV27 | ASSRRLAGGPQTQY
TRBV11-2 | ASSLGVGGINTEAF
TRBV25-1 | ASSGGGGETQY
TRBV7-2 | ASSLGGGRSNQPQH
TRBV27 | ASSLLLANSYNEQF
TRBV30 | AWSFLQGSYEQY
TRBV27 | ASSTGGLAGIEQF
TRBV29-1 | SVSPSTNTEAF
TRBV9 | ASSVGRDFSYNEQF
TRBV28 | ASRDGQVRTEAF
TRBV29-1 | SVEDSDRIYGYT